The 25 T cell receptor beta chains presented below share a single source sample, sequenced in a study of blood T cells in healthy people across ages. The authors ran a second PCR of about 7 to 12 cycles using a sample-barcoded 5' primer and a J-beta primer mix. TCRdb reanalysed the 5' RACE reads using MiXCR and keeps one entry per CDR3 protein. The table records about 570,000 distinct CDR3 sequences, roughly 29% of them present only once. Sequenced material: blood. These receptors all stem from a woman in her sixties or seventies in good health.

The chain employs TRBV9 and TRBJ1-2, with D uncertain. The V and J ends lost 3 bases and 2 bases respectively, with 11 bases between them. The CDR3 is 14 residues long. Germline-derived CDR1 and CDR2 are SGDLS and YYNGEE. CDR3 DNA sequence: TGTGCCAGCAGCGAGTCAACGGGGAACTATGGCTACACCTTC. Translating it yields CASSESTGNYGYTF.

In DNA, the CDR3 is TGCAGCGGCGGGGACAGGGCGTCCCACGAGCAGTACTTC. The encoded protein is CSGGDRASHEQYF. The chain recombines TRBV29-1 with TRBJ2-7; 9 nucleotides match TRBD1. CDR3 size: 13 residues. Germline-derived CDR1 and CDR2 are SQVTM and ANQGSEA. The V segment lost 7 bases and the J segment 5 bases; nucleotides outside the gene matches: 9.

The CDR3 loop is CASSLTTGTADTQYF. The CDR3 bases are TGTGCCAGCAGCCTAACGACCGGGACAGCAGATACGCAGTATTTT. This chain connects TRBV12-3 or TRBV12-4 to TRBJ2-3; 7 bases agree with TRBD1. The V gene end was trimmed by 6 bases and the J gene end by 4 bases; junction bases not matched to a gene: 10. The CDR3 contains 15 residues.

This chain connects TRBV29-1 to TRBJ2-1, with 9 nucleotides matching TRBD1. Germline values: CDR1 SQVTM, CDR2 ANQGSEA. J was trimmed by 2 bases and V by 7 bases; bases with no gene match: 9. This CDR3 contains 15 residues. The CDR3 DNA reads as TGCAGCGCCGGATCTGGACAGGGGACCTACAATGAGCAGTTCTTC. Protein: CSAGSGQGTYNEQFF.

The chain carries TRBV29-1 and TRBJ2-4; no reliable D call. The CDR3 runs 12 residues. The V gene's germline CDR1 is SQVTM and CDR2 ANQGSEA. The ends were cut back, 2 bases at V and 3 bases at J, with 5 bases in the middle. CDR3 loop: CSVETVKNIQYF. CDR3 nucleotides: TGCAGCGTTGAAACAGTCAAAAACATTCAGTACTTC.

The table lists this clonotype with a few counts. The V call is TRBV11-2, the J call TRBJ2-7; 8 bases fit TRBD2. In germline, CDR1 is SGHAT, CDR2 FQNNGV. The CDR3 totals 17 residues. V gave up 1 base and J gave up 4 bases; unmatched junction bases: 12. The CDR3 sequence is CASSLAHGGVHQYEQYF. Here the CDR3 DNA reads TGTGCCAGCAGCTTAGCGCACGGGGGGGTACACCAGTACGAGCAGTACTTC. Full variable domain (outside the CDR3, taken from reference TRBV11-2 and TRBJ2-7): EAGVAQSPRYKIIEKRQSVAFWCNPISGHATLYWYQQILGQGPKLLIQFQNNGVVDDSQLPKDRFSAERLKGVDSTLKIQPAKLEDSAVYLCASSLAHGGVHQYEQYFGPGTRLTVT.

The chain joins TRBV12-3 or TRBV12-4 to TRBJ2-1; D tentatively fits TRBD1 or TRBD2 (6 bases each). Trimming removed 3 bases from V and 4 bases from J, with 10 bases in between. The CDR3 totals 14 residues. CDR3 sequence: CASSFTGAYNEQFF. CDR3 sequence (DNA): TGTGCCAGCAGTTTCACGGGGGCTTACAATGAGCAGTTCTTC.

The rearrangement links TRBV5-1 to TRBJ1-3; TRBD1 agrees at 7 bases. Trimming at V came to 3 bases and at J to 4 bases, leaving 7 bases not matched to a gene. The germline CDR1 and CDR2 sequences are SGHRS and YFSETQ. The CDR3 loop spans 15 amino acids. CDR3 sequence (DNA): TGCGCCAGCAGCTCCTTCCCGGGACAGGGAAACACCATATATTTT. Its protein product is CASSSFPGQGNTIYF. Based on the CDR3 plus reference TRBV5-1 and TRBJ1-3, the full variable domain is KAGVTQTPRYLIKTRGQQVTLSCSPISGHRSVSWYQQTPGQGLQFLFEYFSETQRNKGNFPGRFSGRQFSNSRSEMNVSTLELGDSALYLCASSSFPGQGNTIYFGEGSWLTVV.

The chain has TRBV10-3 and TRBJ2-1; D remains ambiguous. The CDR3 length is 16 residues. Germline V gene lookup returns CDR1 ENHRY and CDR2 SYGVKD. The V end was cut by 6 bases, the J end by 0 bases, with 15 bases between. The chain's CDR3 is CAISLESRDSYNEQFF. The CDR3 DNA follows: TGTGCCATCAGCCTGGAAAGTAGGGACTCCTACAATGAGCAGTTCTTC.

The table lists this clonotype with a few counts. Its ends do not fully match the called genes, so a read error is possible. The CDR3 here is CAISGRDTNTEALF. CDR3 sequence (DNA): TGTGCCATCAGTGGCCGGGACACGAACACTGAAGCTCTCTTT. The chain has TRBV10-3 and TRBJ1-1; tentative D call: TRBD1 (6 bases). CDR1 and CDR2 (germline): ENHRY, SYGVKD. This CDR3 is 14 amino acids long.

This clonotype was found a few times. The V gene is TRBV7-9, the J gene TRBJ2-3; D call uncertain. Trimming took 0 bases from V and 2 from J, leaving 9 bases between them. In germline, CDR1 is SEHNR, CDR2 FQNEAQ (reference sequence). The CDR3 consists of 15 residues. The CDR3 nucleotides are TGTGCCAGCAGCTTAGCGGTGACTTCCACAGATACGCAGTATTTT. Translation: CASSLAVTSTDTQYF.

This chain connects TRBV6-2 or TRBV6-3 to TRBJ2-3; 8 bases fit TRBD2. V lost 7 bases, J lost 0 bases, and 3 bases stayed unmatched. The germline V gene has CDR1 MNHEY and CDR2 SVGEGT. The length of the CDR3 is 14 residues. In nucleotides, the CDR3 is TGTGCCAGCATCAGCGGGGGTAGCACAGATACGCAGTATTTT. The encoded protein is CASISGGSTDTQYF.

In this sample, this clonotype turned up a few times. The V gene is TRBV7-3, the J gene TRBJ2-4; D perhaps matches TRBD2 (5 bases). Germline V gives CDR1 SGHTA, CDR2 FQGTGA. The V end was cut by 2 bases, the J end by 8 bases, with 10 bases between. The CDR3 has 13 amino acids. The DNA for the CDR3 is TGTGCCAGCAGCTTAGGTCGGCGGGACATTCAGTACTTC. Its translation: CASSLGRRDIQYF.

V gene TRBV29-1 combines with J gene TRBJ2-3; no clear D gene. Deletions cut 5 bases from V and 2 bases from J, with 11 bases between. This CDR3 is 13 amino acids long. The germline V gene has CDR1 SQVTM and CDR2 ANQGSEA. The DNA of the CDR3 is TGCAGCGTTCTGGGAAAGGACACAGATACGCAGTATTTT. This translates into CSVLGKDTDTQYF.

The rearrangement uses TRBV7-2 and TRBJ2-3; D possibly corresponds to TRBD1 (6 bases). Between the trimmed V and J ends, which lost 5 bases and 3 bases, there was a span of 12 bases. The CDR3 runs to 14 residues. The germline V gene encodes CDR1 SGHTA and CDR2 FQGNSA. CDR3 amino acids: CASSNRVKTDTQYF. The CDR3, as DNA: TGTGCCAGCAGCAACAGGGTAAAGACAGATACGCAGTATTTT. Variable domain in full (rest from reference TRBV7-2 and TRBJ2-3): GAGVSQSPSNKVTEKGKDVELRCDPISGHTALYWYRQSLGQGLEFLIYFQGNSAPDKSGLPSDRFSAERTGGSVSTLTIQRTQQEDSAVYLCASSNRVKTDTQYFGPGTRLTVL.

This clonotype was observed many times. This rearrangement joins TRBV7-2 to TRBJ2-5; no clear D gene. The CDR3 totals 17 residues. The germline gives CDR1 SGHTA, CDR2 FQGNSA. Trimming removed 1 base at V and 2 bases at J, with 17 bases between. The DNA of the CDR3 is TGTGCCAGCAGCTTAGAGGCGAACCGGAACCTACAAGAGACCCAGTACTTC. Residues: CASSLEANRNLQETQYF.

This clonotype was picked up a small number of times. V and J are TRBV29-1 and TRBJ1-4; TRBD1 might be the D (6 bases). Germline V CDR1 and CDR2: SQVTM, ANQGSEA. The CDR3 runs to 14 residues. V gave up 3 bases and J gave up 8 bases, with 16 bases separating them. DNA of the CDR3: TGCAGCGTTGATGGGTCAGGGGCCGGCGAAAAACTGTTTTTT. Protein sequence: CSVDGSGAGEKLFF.

The chain has TRBV29-1 and TRBJ2-7, with no clear D. Trimming took 6 bases from V and 4 from J, leaving 19 bases between them. From germline, CDR1 is SQVTM and CDR2 ANQGSEA. This CDR3 comprises 14 residues. The CDR3 is CSVVFFRREYEQYF. For the CDR3, the DNA is TGCAGCGTCGTCTTTTTTCGGCGAGAGTACGAGCAGTACTTC.

The chain joins TRBV7-8 to TRBJ1-1; D uncertain. Germline V gene lookup returns CDR1 SGHVS and CDR2 FQNEAQ. This CDR3 has 14 residues. Trimming cost V 5 bases and J 10 bases, with 20 bases left between them. CDR3 protein: CASSLEAGFVGAFF. Here the CDR3 DNA reads TGTGCCAGCAGCCTAGAAGCCGGTTTTGTGGGAGCTTTCTTT.

This clonotype has a handful of counts. The V call is TRBV4-1, the J call TRBJ1-2, with TRBD1 matching 7 bases. The J segment lost 0 bases and the V segment lost 2 bases, leaving 9 bases of the junction unmatched. The V gene's germline CDR1 is MGHRA and CDR2 YSYEKL. The CDR3 spans 17 residues. The CDR3 nucleotides read TGCGCCAGCAGCCAATCCCGGACAGGCTTAGCTAACTATGGCTACACCTTC. Translation gives CASSQSRTGLANYGYTF.

The chain uses TRBV13 and TRBJ2-3, with D perhaps matching TRBD1 or TRBD2 (6 bases each). Trimming removed 6 bases at V and 2 bases at J, with 18 bases between. CDR1 is PRHDT and CDR2 is FYEKMQ in the germline V gene (reference sequence). This CDR3 is 16 amino acids long. The CDR3 bases are TGTGCCAGCAGTCGTCGCGGGACATCCTCCACAGATACGCAGTATTTT. It translates to CASSRRGTSSTDTQYF.

This chain uses TRBV12-3 or TRBV12-4 with TRBJ1-4; TRBD1 matches at 9 bases. With 4 bases clipped from V and 8 bases from J, the junction kept 5 bases outside the gene matches. The CDR3 consists of 14 residues. The CDR3 sequence: CASSSDRGWEKLFF. CDR3 DNA sequence: TGTGCCAGCAGTTCGGACAGGGGATGGGAAAAACTGTTTTTT.

V and J are TRBV20-1 and TRBJ2-7; 11 positions agree with TRBD1. This CDR3 is 15 amino acids long. Per the germline V gene, CDR1 is DFQATT and CDR2 is SNEGSKA (reference sequence). With V trimmed by 5 bases and J by 1 base, 7 bases remained unmatched. The CDR3 is CSAPHRDRGSYEQYF. For the CDR3, the DNA is TGCAGTGCTCCTCACCGGGACAGGGGGTCCTACGAGCAGTACTTC.

The genes are TRBV7-2 and TRBJ2-1; 11 bases match TRBD2. This CDR3 contains 15 residues. After removal of 5 bases from V and 8 bases from J, the junction contained 8 bases not matched to a gene. CDR1 SGHTA and CDR2 FQGNSA come from the germline V gene. The CDR3 nucleotides are TGTGCCAGCAGCCAATCGGCTAGCGGGGGGTATGAGCAGTTCTTC. Protein: CASSQSASGGYEQFF. The complete variable domain, with remaining parts taken from reference TRBV7-2 and TRBJ2-1, reads GAGVSQSPSNKVTEKGKDVELRCDPISGHTALYWYRQSLGQGLEFLIYFQGNSAPDKSGLPSDRFSAERTGGSVSTLTIQRTQQEDSAVYLCASSQSASGGYEQFFGPGTRLTVL.

The rearrangement joins TRBV29-1 to TRBJ2-5; 10 bases align to TRBD1. The CDR3 covers 15 residues. CDR1 is SQVTM and CDR2 is ANQGSEA in the germline V gene. The J segment lost 5 bases and the V segment lost 0 bases, leaving 6 bases of the junction unmatched. The CDR3, as DNA: TGCAGCGTTGAAGAGGGTAGGGACAGGGGTGAGACCCAGTACTTC. This encodes CSVEEGRDRGETQYF.